This T cell receptor (beta chain) was identified in a study of blood T cell repertoires in COVID-19. Study in general: Researchers got acute and convalescent COVID-19 samples from the United States, Italy and Spain. T cells, B-cell-depleted T cells, or PBMCs supplied cDNA or gDNA.

Study processing details: Reference gene primer amplification gave estimated nucleated cell counts. Assay: immunoSEQ multiplex PCR; the TCRdb copy retains only in-frame clones and omits some. The D gene and trimming were derived from the DNA, and the V and J assignments and clone size from that table. Counted here are around 230,000 clones, 65% to 85% occurring once; the ten biggest clones make up 8.2%. Per the germline V gene, CDR1 is SGHNT and CDR2 is YYREEE (reference sequence). Trimming took 4 bases from V and 4 from J; bases not matched to a gene: 2. This CDR3 region has 15 residues. This TCR derives from a woman between 50 and 59 years old with acute or convalescent COVID-19. Sequenced input: peripheral blood. This sequence joins TRBV5-4 and TRBJ2-3, with 14 bases matching TRBD2. The CDR3 spells CASSPTSGRADTQYF. The CDR3, as DNA: TGTGCCAGCAGCCCGACTAGCGGGAGGGCAGATACGCAGTATTTT.